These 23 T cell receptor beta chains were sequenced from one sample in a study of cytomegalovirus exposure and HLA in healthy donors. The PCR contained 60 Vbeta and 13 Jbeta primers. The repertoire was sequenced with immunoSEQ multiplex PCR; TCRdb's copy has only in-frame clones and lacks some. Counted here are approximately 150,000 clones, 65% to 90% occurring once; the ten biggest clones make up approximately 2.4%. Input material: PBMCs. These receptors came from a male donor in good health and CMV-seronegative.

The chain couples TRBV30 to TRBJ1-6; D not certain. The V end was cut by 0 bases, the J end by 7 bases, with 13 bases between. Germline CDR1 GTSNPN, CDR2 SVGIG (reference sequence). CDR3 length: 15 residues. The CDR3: CAWSVYPPTNSPLHF. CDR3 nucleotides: TGTGCCTGGAGTGTATACCCACCAACAAATTCACCCCTCCACTTT.

In DNA, the CDR3 is TGTGCCAGCAGCTTAGCGACCGTCGGAGGATACGAGCAGTACTTC. Translated, it gives CASSLATVGGYEQYF. The gene calls are TRBV7-8 and TRBJ2-7; D is possibly TRBD2 (5 bases). This CDR3 contains 15 residues. Germline lookup yields CDR1 SGHVS and CDR2 FQNEAQ. V lost 0 bases and J lost 4, with 13 bases in between.

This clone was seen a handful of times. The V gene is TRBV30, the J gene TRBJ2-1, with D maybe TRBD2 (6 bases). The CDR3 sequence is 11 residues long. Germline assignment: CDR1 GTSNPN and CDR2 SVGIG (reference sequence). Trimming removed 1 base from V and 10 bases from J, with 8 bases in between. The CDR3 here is CAWSGSGEQFF. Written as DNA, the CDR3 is TGTGCCTGGAGTGGTAGCGGAGAGCAGTTCTTC. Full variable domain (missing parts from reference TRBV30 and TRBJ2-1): SQTIHQWPATLVQPVGSPLSLECTVEGTSNPNLYWYRQAAGRGLQLLFYSVGIGQISSEVPQNLSASRPQDRQFILSSKKLLLSDSGFYLCAWSGSGEQFFGPGTRLTVL.

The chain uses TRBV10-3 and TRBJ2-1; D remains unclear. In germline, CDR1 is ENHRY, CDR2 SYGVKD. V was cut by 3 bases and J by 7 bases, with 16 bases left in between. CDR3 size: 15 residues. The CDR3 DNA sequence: TGTGCCATCAGTGACCCGAGGCGCGTTGTGAATGAGCAGTTCTTC. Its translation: CAISDPRRVVNEQFF.

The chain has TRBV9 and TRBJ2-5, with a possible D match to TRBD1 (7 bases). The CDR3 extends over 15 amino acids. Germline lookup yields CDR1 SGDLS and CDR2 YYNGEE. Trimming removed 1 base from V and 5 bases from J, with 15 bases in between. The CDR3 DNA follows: TGTGCCAGCAGCGTACAGGGGGGTTTGATGGAGACCCAGTACTTC. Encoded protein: CASSVQGGLMETQYF.

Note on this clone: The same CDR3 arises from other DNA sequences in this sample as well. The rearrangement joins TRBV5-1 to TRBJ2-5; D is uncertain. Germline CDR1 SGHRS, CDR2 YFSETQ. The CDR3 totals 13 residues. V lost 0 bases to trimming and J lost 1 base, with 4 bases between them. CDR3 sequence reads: CASSLGAQETQYF. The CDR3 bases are TGCGCCAGCAGCTTGGGGGCCCAAGAGACCCAGTACTTC. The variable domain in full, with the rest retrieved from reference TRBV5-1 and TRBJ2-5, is KAGVTQTPRYLIKTRGQQVTLSCSPISGHRSVSWYQQTPGQGLQFLFEYFSETQRNKGNFPGRFSGRQFSNSRSEMNVSTLELGDSALYLCASSLGAQETQYFGPGTRLLVL.

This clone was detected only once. The CDR3 region is CASSFPRGQGAYEQYF. CDR3 coding DNA: TGTGCCAGCAGCTTCCCCCGGGGACAGGGAGCCTACGAGCAGTACTTC. The gene calls are TRBV11-2 and TRBJ2-7; 9 bases fit TRBD1. This CDR3 region has 16 residues. Germline V lookup: CDR1 SGHAT, CDR2 FQNNGV. Trimming took 3 bases from V and 2 from J; bases not matched to a gene: 8.

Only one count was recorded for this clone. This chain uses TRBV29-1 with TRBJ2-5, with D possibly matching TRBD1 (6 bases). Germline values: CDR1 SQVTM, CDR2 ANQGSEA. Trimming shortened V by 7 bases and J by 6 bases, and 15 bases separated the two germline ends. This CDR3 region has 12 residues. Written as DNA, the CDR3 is TGCAGCGGCCAGGGGCGTCAGCAGACCCAGTACTTC. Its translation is CSGQGRQQTQYF.

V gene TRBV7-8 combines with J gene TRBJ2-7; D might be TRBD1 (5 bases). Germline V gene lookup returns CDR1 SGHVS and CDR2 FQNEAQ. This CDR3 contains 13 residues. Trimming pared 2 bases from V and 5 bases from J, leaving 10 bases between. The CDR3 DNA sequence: TGTGCCAGCAGCTTAATAGGGGCCCACGAGCAGTACTTC. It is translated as CASSLIGAHEQYF.

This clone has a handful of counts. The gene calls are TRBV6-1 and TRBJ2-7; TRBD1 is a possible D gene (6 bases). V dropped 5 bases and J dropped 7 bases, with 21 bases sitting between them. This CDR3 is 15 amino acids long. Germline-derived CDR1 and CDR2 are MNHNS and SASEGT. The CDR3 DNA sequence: TGTGCCAGCAGTAAAAGGACAGCCACGTCAGGGGAGCAGTACTTC. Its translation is CASSKRTATSGEQYF.

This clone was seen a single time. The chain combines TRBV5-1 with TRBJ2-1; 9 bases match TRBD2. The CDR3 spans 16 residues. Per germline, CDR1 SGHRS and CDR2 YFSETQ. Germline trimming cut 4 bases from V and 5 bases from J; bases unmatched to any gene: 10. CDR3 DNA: TGCGCCAGCAGCCCGGGAGCGGGGGGCCGTAACAATGAGCAGTTCTTC. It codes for CASSPGAGGRNNEQFF.

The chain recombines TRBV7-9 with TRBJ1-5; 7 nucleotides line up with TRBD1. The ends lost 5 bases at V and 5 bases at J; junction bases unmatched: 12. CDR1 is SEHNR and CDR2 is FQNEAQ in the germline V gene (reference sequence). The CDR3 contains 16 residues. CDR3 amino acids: CASSPGLNRGDQPQHF. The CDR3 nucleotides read TGTGCCAGCAGCCCCGGGCTTAACAGGGGAGATCAGCCCCAGCATTTT.

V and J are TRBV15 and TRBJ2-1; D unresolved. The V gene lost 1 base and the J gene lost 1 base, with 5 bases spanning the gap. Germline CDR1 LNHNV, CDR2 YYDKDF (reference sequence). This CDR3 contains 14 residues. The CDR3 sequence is CATSRVASYNEQFF. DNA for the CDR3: TGTGCCACCAGCAGAGTGGCTTCCTACAATGAGCAGTTCTTC.

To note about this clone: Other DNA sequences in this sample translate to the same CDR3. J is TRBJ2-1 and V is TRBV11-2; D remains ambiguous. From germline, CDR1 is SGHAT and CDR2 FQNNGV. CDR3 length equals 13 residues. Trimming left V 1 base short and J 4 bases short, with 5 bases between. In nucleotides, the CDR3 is TGTGCCAGCAGCTTAGCCAGGTACAATGAGCAGTTCTTC. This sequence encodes CASSLARYNEQFF.

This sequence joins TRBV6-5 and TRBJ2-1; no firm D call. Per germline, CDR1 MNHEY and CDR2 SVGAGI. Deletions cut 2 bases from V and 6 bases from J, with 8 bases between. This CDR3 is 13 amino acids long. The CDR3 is CASSYPSGNEQFF. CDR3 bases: TGTGCCAGCAGTTACCCCTCCGGCAATGAGCAGTTCTTC.

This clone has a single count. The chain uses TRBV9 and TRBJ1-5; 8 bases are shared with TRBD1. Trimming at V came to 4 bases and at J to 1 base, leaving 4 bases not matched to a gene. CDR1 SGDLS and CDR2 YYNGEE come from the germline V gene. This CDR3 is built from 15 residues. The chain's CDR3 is CASSPRTGSNQPQHF. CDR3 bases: TGTGCCAGCAGCCCCCGGACAGGGAGCAATCAGCCCCAGCATTTT. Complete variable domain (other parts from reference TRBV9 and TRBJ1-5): DSGVTQTPKHLITATGQRVTLRCSPRSGDLSVYWYQQSLDQGLQFLIQYYNGEERAKGNILERFSAQQFPDLHSELNLSSLELGDSALYFCASSPRTGSNQPQHFGDGTRLSIL.

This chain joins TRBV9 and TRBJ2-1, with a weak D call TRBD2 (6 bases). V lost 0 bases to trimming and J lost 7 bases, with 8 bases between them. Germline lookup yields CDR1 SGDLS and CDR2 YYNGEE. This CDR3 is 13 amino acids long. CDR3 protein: CASSVDGGNEQFF. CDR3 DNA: TGTGCCAGCAGCGTAGACGGGGGAAATGAGCAGTTCTTC.

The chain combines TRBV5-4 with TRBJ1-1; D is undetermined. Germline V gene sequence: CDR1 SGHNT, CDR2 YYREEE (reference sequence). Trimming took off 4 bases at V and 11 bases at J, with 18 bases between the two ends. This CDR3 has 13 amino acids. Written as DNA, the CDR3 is TGTGCCAGCAGCGAATGGGCCGGGATGGGGGCTTTCTTT. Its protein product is CASSEWAGMGAFF.

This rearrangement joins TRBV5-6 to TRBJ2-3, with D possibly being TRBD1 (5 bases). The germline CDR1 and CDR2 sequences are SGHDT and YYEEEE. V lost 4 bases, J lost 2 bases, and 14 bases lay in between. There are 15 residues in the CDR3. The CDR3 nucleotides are TGTGCCAGCAGCCCCCCTTGGACATCCACAGATACGCAGTATTTT. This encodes CASSPPWTSTDTQYF.

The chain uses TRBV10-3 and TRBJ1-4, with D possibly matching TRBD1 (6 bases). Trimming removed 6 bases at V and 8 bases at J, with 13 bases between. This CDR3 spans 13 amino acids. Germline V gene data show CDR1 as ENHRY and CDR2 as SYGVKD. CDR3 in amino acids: CAIRRQEAEKLFF. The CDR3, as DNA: TGTGCCATCAGACGACAGGAGGCAGAAAAACTGTTTTTT.

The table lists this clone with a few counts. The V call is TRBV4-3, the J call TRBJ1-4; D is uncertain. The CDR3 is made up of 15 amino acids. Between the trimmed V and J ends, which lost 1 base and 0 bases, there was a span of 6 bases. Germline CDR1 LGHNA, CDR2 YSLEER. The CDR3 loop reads CASSQASATNEKLFF. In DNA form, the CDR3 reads TGCGCCAGCAGCCAAGCATCGGCAACTAATGAAAAACTGTTTTTT.

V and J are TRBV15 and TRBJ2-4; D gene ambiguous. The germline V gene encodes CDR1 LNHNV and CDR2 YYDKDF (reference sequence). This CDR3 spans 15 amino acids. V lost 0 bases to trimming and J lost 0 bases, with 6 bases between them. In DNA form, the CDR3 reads TGTGCCACCAGCAGAGAGGGCATAGCCAAAAACATTCAGTACTTC. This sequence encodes CATSREGIAKNIQYF.

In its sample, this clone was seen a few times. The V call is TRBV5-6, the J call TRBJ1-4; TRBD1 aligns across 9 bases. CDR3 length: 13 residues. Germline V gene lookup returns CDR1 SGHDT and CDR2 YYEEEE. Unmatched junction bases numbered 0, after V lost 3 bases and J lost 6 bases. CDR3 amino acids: CASSWTGDEKLFF. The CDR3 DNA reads TGTGCCAGCAGCTGGACAGGGGATGAAAAACTGTTTTTT.